This TCR beta chain was identified during a study of OX40 agonist ivuxolimab in advanced cancers. Regarding the study in general: Ivuxolimab was an agonistic, fully human IgG2 monoclonal antibody directed against OX40 (CD134), a costimulatory receptor. Intravenous ivuxolimab was administered to patients every 2 weeks at six dose levels: 0.01, 0.1, 0.3, 1.5, 3 and 10 mg/kg. Of the roughly 51 dose-escalation patients, hepatocellular carcinoma was present in 19, melanoma in approximately 15, renal cell carcinoma in 9 and head and neck cancer in 9. In the dose-escalation cohort, around 80% of patients were male, and the mean age was roughly 56 years with a range of about 20 to 79. Prior anti-PD-1, anti-PD-L1 or anti-CTLA-4 therapy was permitted, and 35% to 40% of dose-escalation patients had received checkpoint inhibitors. Partial responses occurred in three dose-escalation patients: two with cutaneous melanoma and one with hepatocellular carcinoma. Peripheral TCRbeta sequencing aimed to test whether ivuxolimab altered TCR sequence diversity and caused clonal T-cell expansion. The paper reports the monotherapy dose-escalation portion (N = 52 patients) of the phase I ivuxolimab trial.

Overall results and qualifications from the work: Low levels of normalized T-cell clonal expansion were also seen in some nonresponding patients. After ivuxolimab, CD8+ T cells had more expanded clones than CD4+ T cells on average. The antigen specificity of the clonally expanded peripheral T cells was not determined. In the 0.1-3.0 mg/kg groups, partial responders were among the patients with the lowest normalized peripheral clonal expansion, particularly in CD8+ T cells. At doses of 0.1 to 3.0 mg/kg, clonal expansion of both CD4+ and CD8+ blood T cells was observed from baseline to week 6.

In regard to this clone: It lacks a known antigen. Base qualities are missing; no much larger clone stands one base away.

Reading the germline V gene (reference sequence) gives CDR1 LNHDA and CDR2 SQIVND. From cysteine to phenylalanine, the CDR3 is 17 amino acids long. Only CDR3 DNA is held: 51 bases, read in frame from base 1. The germline ends are 13 bases apart after V is trimmed by 3 bases and J by 1 base. Genomic DNA was extracted from sorted cells for sequencing of the TCRbeta CDR3 region. The immunoSEQ Assay was used for sequencing of TCRbeta CDR3 regions. This is the immuneACCESS table as TCRdb keeps it, with only in-frame sequences that have V and J called. A part of the clones is gone; compared with another copy, unresolved V genes explain less than half, and the rest is unexplained. The sample has roughly 83,000 clones on record, about 88% of them singletons. Around 7.3% of the sample is taken by the ten largest. Patients with autoimmune disease history or receiving systemic immunosuppression were excluded from the trial. In every dose cohort, peripheral blood was drawn for TCR sequencing at baseline, cycle 4 day 1, and cycle 7 day 1. The samples were taken from a phase I, first-in-human, multicenter, open-label dose-escalation trial of ivuxolimab. Adults with locally advanced or metastatic melanoma, renal cell, hepatocellular, or head and neck squamous cell carcinoma were enrolled in the trial. Before TCR sequencing, CD4+ T cells and CD8+ T cells were sorted from peripheral blood as separate populations.

The source of this sequence is an adult with an advanced solid tumor such as melanoma, head and neck, liver or kidney cancer. The V and J segments used are TRBV19 and TRBJ2-6; TRBD2 is possibly the D segment (6 matching bases). The specimen was CD4+ or CD8+ T cells sorted from blood, collected in a trial of the OX40 agonist ivuxolimab. The CDR3 in this case is CASSISGVKSGANVLTF. Read as DNA, the sequence is TGTGCCAGTAGTATCTCGGGGGTCAAATCTGGGGCCAACGTCCTGACTTTC.